This T cell receptor beta chain was found in a study of T-cell memory formation after mild COVID-19. This clonotype was observed a handful of times. TCRdb redid the calling of the 5' RACE reads with MiXCR, one entry per CDR3 protein. The sample carries 100,000 or so distinct CDR3 sequences, roughly 11% recorded once. V was clipped by 0 bases and J by 11 bases, with 13 bases between them. CDR3 size: 13 residues. Germline CDR1 DFQATT, CDR2 SNEGSKA (reference sequence). This clonotype was sampled from a man between 18 and 35 years old who had mild COVID-19 (a few samples of this study predate the infection). Cell type and time point are not known. The gene calls are TRBV20-1 and TRBJ1-4; tentatively, D is TRBD1 (5 bases). The sample was PBMCs or a T cell subset sorted from them (not recorded which). The CDR3 sequence is CSARDLTGGKLFF. DNA for the CDR3: TGCAGTGCTAGAGATCTCACGGGGGGGAAACTGTTTTTT.